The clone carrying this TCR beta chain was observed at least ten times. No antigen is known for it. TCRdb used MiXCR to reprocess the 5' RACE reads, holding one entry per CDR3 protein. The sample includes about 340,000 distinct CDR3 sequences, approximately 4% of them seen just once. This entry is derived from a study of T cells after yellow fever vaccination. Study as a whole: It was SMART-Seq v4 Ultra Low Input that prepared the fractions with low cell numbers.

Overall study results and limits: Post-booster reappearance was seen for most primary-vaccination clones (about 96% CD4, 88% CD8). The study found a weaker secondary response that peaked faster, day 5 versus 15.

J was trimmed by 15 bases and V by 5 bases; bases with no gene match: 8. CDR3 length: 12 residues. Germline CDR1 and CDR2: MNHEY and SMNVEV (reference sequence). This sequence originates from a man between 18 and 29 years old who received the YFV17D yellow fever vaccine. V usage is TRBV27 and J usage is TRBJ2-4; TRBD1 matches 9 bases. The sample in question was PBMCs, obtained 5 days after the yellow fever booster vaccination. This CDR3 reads CASSPGTGKVYF. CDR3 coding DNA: TGTGCCAGCAGTCCCGGGACAGGGAAGGTGTACTTC.